This passage covers 11 T cell receptor beta chains from one sample sequenced in a study of blood T cell repertoires in COVID-19. Libraries were prepared by immunoSEQ multiplex PCR; TCRdb keeps only in-frame clonotypes and omits some of them. The sample gives hundreds of thousands of clones, approximately 80% of which show up once; about 9% is in the top ten. What was sequenced was peripheral blood. The receptor source for this set is a man aged 80 or over with acute or convalescent COVID-19.

The chain carries TRBV24-1 and TRBJ1-4; D unresolved. Germline V gives CDR1 KGHDR, CDR2 SFDVKD. CDR3 size: 12 residues. The V end lost 4 bases, the J end lost 10 bases, and 9 bases lay between the germline ends. CDR3 region: CATSERAGKLFF. The CDR3 bases are TGTGCCACCAGTGAACGGGCGGGAAAACTGTTTTTT.

CDR3 sequence (DNA): TGTGCCAGCAGCTTGGAGACAGGAAACACCATATATTTT. It codes for CASSLETGNTIYF. The chain recombines TRBV5-5 with TRBJ1-3; D gene unclear. Germline values: CDR1 SGHKS, CDR2 YYEKEE (reference sequence). The V gene lost 0 bases and the J gene lost 4 bases, with 5 bases spanning the gap. This CDR3 is 13 amino acids long.

The chain uses TRBV19 and TRBJ1-4, with D hard to call. The CDR3 is made up of 14 amino acids. Per the germline V gene, CDR1 is LNHDA and CDR2 is SQIVND (reference sequence). V shed 3 bases and J shed 10 bases, with 15 bases lying between them. CDR3 sequence reads: CASSISGGLGKLFF. As DNA, the CDR3 is TGTGCCAGTAGTATCAGTGGCGGTCTAGGAAAACTGTTTTTT.

The chain employs TRBV6-5 and TRBJ1-2, with 7 bases lining up with TRBD1. Germline assignment: CDR1 MNHEY and CDR2 SVGAGI. The length of the CDR3 is 15 residues. Germline trimming cut 7 bases from V and 0 bases from J; bases unmatched to any gene: 8. The CDR3 bases are TGTGCCAGCATTACCCGGGACAGAGCTAACTATGGCTACACCTTC. Amino acid sequence: CASITRDRANYGYTF.

This clone appeared once. The chain couples TRBV4-1 to TRBJ2-7; 8 bases agree with TRBD1. J was trimmed by 5 bases and V by 4 bases; bases with no gene match: 16. The CDR3 contains 17 residues. Germline V gene lookup returns CDR1 MGHRA and CDR2 YSYEKL. The CDR3 nucleotides are TGCGCCAGCAGCCCCAATTCGAAACAGGGGGAGAGGAACGAGCAGTACTTC. Its translation is CASSPNSKQGERNEQYF.

V is TRBV6-6 and J is TRBJ2-2, with 8 nucleotides matching TRBD2. Germline CDR1 MNHNY, CDR2 SVGAGI (reference sequence). The CDR3 covers 15 residues. With V trimmed by 6 bases and J by 7 bases, 10 bases remained unmatched. DNA of the CDR3: TGTGCCAGCAGCCTACGGGGGGGCCTCAACGGGGAGCTGTTTTTT. Residues: CASSLRGGLNGELFF.

This rearrangement joins TRBV19 to TRBJ1-1, with D perhaps matching TRBD1 (6 bases). Germline CDR1 LNHDA, CDR2 SQIVND (reference sequence). This CDR3 comprises 13 residues. The V end lost 5 bases, the J end lost 4 bases, and 11 bases lay between the germline ends. The CDR3 is CASSLTGTTEAFF. The CDR3 DNA is TGTGCCAGTAGTCTGACAGGTACCACTGAAGCTTTCTTT.

The V and J genes are TRBV4-2 and TRBJ1-6; TRBD1 might be the D (6 bases). The CDR3 totals 20 residues. Trimming removed 2 bases at V and 0 bases at J, with 20 bases between. The germline V gene encodes CDR1 LGHNA and CDR2 YNFKEQ. CDR3 protein: CASSQMRGQLESSYNSPLHF. In DNA form, the CDR3 reads TGTGCCAGCAGCCAAATGAGGGGACAACTGGAAAGCTCCTATAATTCACCCCTCCACTTT.

The V gene is TRBV4-1, the J gene TRBJ2-1; 10 bases fit TRBD1. Trimming removed 4 bases from V and 1 base from J; junction bases left unmatched: 7. The CDR3 is made up of 17 amino acids. Germline V lookup: CDR1 MGHRA, CDR2 YSYEKL. In DNA form, the CDR3 reads TGCGCCAGCAGCCTAGATGACAGGGGGCGATCCTACAATGAGCAGTTCTTC. This sequence encodes CASSLDDRGRSYNEQFF.

This sequence joins TRBV29-1 and TRBJ2-7; 7 nucleotides line up with TRBD1. Per germline, CDR1 SQVTM and CDR2 ANQGSEA. The V and J ends lost 5 bases and 0 bases, in that order; junction bases with no gene match: 7. CDR3 length: 14 residues. This CDR3 reads CSVSPGGNSYEQYF. CDR3 coding DNA: TGCAGCGTTTCCCCAGGGGGAAACTCCTACGAGCAGTACTTC.

This sequence joins TRBV6-5 and TRBJ2-7, with 8 bases identical to TRBD1. After removal of 6 bases from V and 0 bases from J, the junction contained 4 bases not matched to a gene. Germline V gene sequence: CDR1 MNHEY, CDR2 SVGAGI. The CDR3 has 14 amino acids. The CDR3: CASSHGQGSYEQYF. The CDR3 coding sequence is TGTGCCAGCAGCCACGGACAGGGCTCCTACGAGCAGTACTTC.